This TCR beta chain was identified in a study of T-cell memory formation after mild COVID-19. Study-level results: Cross-reactive memory apparently joined, as some responding clones appeared in pre-infection memory. Contracting CD4+ clones lay largely in CM and EM, with CD8+ ones residing in EMRA.

The authors produced TCR alpha and TCR beta cDNA libraries with sample barcodes and UMIs by 5'RACE using constant-segment primers. TCRdb processed the 5' RACE reads anew with MiXCR; each CDR3 protein has one entry. The data show 400,000 to 500,000 distinct CDR3 sequences, with about 24% seen just once and 7% to 9.5% held by the top ten. As concerns this clonotype: Its antigen is undetermined.

The germline CDR1 and CDR2 sequences are MGHDK and SYGVNS. This CDR3 has 17 residues. After removal of 3 bases from V and 3 bases from J, the junction contained 11 bases not matched to a gene. V is TRBV25-1 and J is TRBJ2-3; 8 nucleotides line up with TRBD2. The source of this sequence is an adult woman who had mild COVID-19 (a few samples of this study predate the infection). Cell type and time point are not known. The source material was PBMCs or a T cell subset sorted from them (not recorded which). The CDR3 sequence: CASSDNNRAGVTDTQYF. CDR3 DNA: TGTGCCAGCAGTGATAATAACCGAGCGGGAGTGACAGATACGCAGTATTTT.